This T cell receptor beta chain was sequenced during a study of Ad26.COV2.S vaccination and SARS-CoV-2 variants. Sequenced by immunoSEQ multiplex PCR; TCRdb stores in-frame clones only, minus some. The data show around 420,000 clones, roughly 88% seen once. The treatment here: some 20 received Ad26.COV2.S at low or high dose, single or two shots; several received placebo; per-sample allocation not given. Sample collection was performed on day 63 after the first vaccine or placebo injection. The receptor was isolated from a person aged 18-60 years who received the Ad26.COV2.S COVID-19 vaccine or a placebo. Sequenced material: peripheral blood, taken in a trial of Ad26.COV2.S vaccine versus placebo.

The CDR3 region has the DNA TGTGCCAGCATTGTCGGGGGCCACGAGCAGTACTTC. Translating it yields CASIVGGHEQYF. The J gene is TRBJ2-7, the V gene TRBV28; the D gene could be TRBD1 or TRBD2 (6 bases each). The CDR3 has 12 amino acids. The V end was cut by 7 bases, the J end by 5 bases, with 12 bases between. Per the germline V gene, CDR1 is MDHEN and CDR2 is SYDVKM.